This paragraph reports one T cell receptor (beta chain). Its target is not known. An Oncomine TCR Beta short-read assay was used to sequence the DNA from cultured CD4+ T cells. A single record per CDR3 protein comes from TCRdb applying MiXCR to the PCR reads. The repertoire holds over 20,000 distinct CDR3 sequences, with around 45% as singletons. This sample was taken from a study of vaccination and CD4 T cells after COVID-19. Study-level background: Each of the control cultures got a CEFX pool, an HIV-1 Nef pool, or no peptide. Study results and caveats: A median roughly 84% of convalescent patients' SARS-CoV-2-reactive clones emerged only after vaccination.

Treatment in this sample: roughly ten-day PBMC culture with coronavirus spike peptide pools or control peptides (ViraFEST assay). Per well, 2 million or so PBMCs were cultured in the presence of about 10 IU/ml IL-2 and roughly 10 ug/ml peptide pools. Investigators isolated CD4+ T cells by negative selection after less than twelve days of culture. V was trimmed by 5 bases and J by 7 bases, leaving 15 bases between them. Germline lookup yields CDR1 SGHTA and CDR2 FQGTGA. This CDR3 contains 15 residues. The sample in question was CD4+ T cells from blood, cultured in vitro, obtained before SARS-CoV-2 vaccination. The receptor comes from a human donor who received a COVID-19 vaccine. The chain employs TRBV7-3 and TRBJ1-6, with a tentative D call TRBD1 (5 bases). The CDR3: CASSPTGGENSPLHF. In nucleotides, the CDR3 is TGTGCCAGCAGCCCGACCGGGGGGGAGAATTCACCCCTCCACTTT.